This TCR beta chain appears in the sequencing data of a study of T cell responses to AZD1222 COVID-19 vaccine. CDR1 SGHAT and CDR2 FQNNGV come from the germline V gene. This CDR3 has 17 amino acids. V trimming: 6 bases; J trimming: 3 bases; junction bases outside the gene matches: 15. This table comes from immunoSEQ multiplex PCR, and its TCRdb copy is limited to in-frame clones, with some not included. The data hold 200,000 or so clones, with 75% to 90% observed a single time. The starting material was peripheral blood, obtained on day 0 of AZD1222 vaccination. The rearrangement joins TRBV11-2 to TRBJ2-7, with 9 bases that match TRBD1. The sequence was collected from an adult in good health. The CDR3 DNA follows: TGTGCCAGCAGAGCTCGTTCCGGGACAGGGAGAATCTACGAGCAGTACTTC. Its translation: CASRARSGTGRIYEQYF. Full variable domain (remainder filled in from reference TRBV11-2 and TRBJ2-7): EAGVAQSPRYKIIEKRQSVAFWCNPISGHATLYWYQQILGQGPKLLIQFQNNGVVDDSQLPKDRFSAERLKGVDSTLKIQPAKLEDSAVYLCASRARSGTGRIYEQYFGPGTRLTVT.